This T cell receptor beta chain was sequenced for a study of cytomegalovirus exposure and HLA in healthy donors. Whole-study findings and limits: Within an earlier analysis, most TCR beta V segments proved productive either about 87% or about 30% of the time.

Of note for this clone: Its antigen is not known.

Trimming took 7 bases from V and 3 from J; bases not matched to a gene: 9. From germline, CDR1 is MDHEN and CDR2 SYDVKM. The length of the CDR3 is 15 residues. This PCR relied on a set of 60 Vbeta primers and 13 Jbeta primers. Assay used: immunoSEQ multiplex PCR; TCRdb lists only in-frame clones, some missing. The sample has 150,000 to 200,000 clones, 70% to 90% seen once; the top ten hold about 1.9%. The sample consisted of PBMCs. The chain recombines TRBV28 with TRBJ2-7; 10 bases match TRBD2. This clonotype was obtained from a woman between 18 and 29 years old in good health and CMV-seropositive. The CDR3 bases are TGTGCCAGCACCCCTGGCGCTAGCGGGGGCTACGAGCAGTACTTC. This translates into CASTPGASGGYEQYF. The variable domain in full, with the rest retrieved from reference TRBV28 and TRBJ2-7, is DVKVTQSSRYLVKRTGEKVFLECVQDMDHENMFWYRQDPGLGLRLIYFSYDVKMKEKGDIPEGYSVSREKKERFSLILESASTNQTSMYLCASTPGASGGYEQYFGPGTRLTVT.